One and the same sample provided the 2 T cell receptor beta chains below, sequenced in a study of blood T cell repertoires in COVID-19. TCRdb's copy holds only in-frame clones and misses some; the assay was immunoSEQ multiplex PCR. The sample records fewer than 250,000 clones, approximately 83% being singletons. What was sequenced was PBMCs or T cells enriched from blood (not recorded which). The receptors originated from a woman aged 40 to 49 with acute COVID-19.

J is TRBJ2-4 and V is TRBV11-2; perhaps TRBD2 as D (5 bases). The V end was cut by 1 base, the J end by 0 bases, with 7 bases between. The CDR3 length is 15 residues. Germline V gene data show CDR1 as SGHAT and CDR2 as FQNNGV. CDR3 protein: CASSLAGIAKNIQYF. In DNA, the CDR3 is TGTGCCAGCAGCTTAGCGGGGATAGCCAAAAACATTCAGTACTTC.

The chain combines TRBV6-2 or TRBV6-3 with TRBJ1-5; D might be TRBD1 (5 bases). This CDR3 has 15 residues. CDR1 is MNHEY and CDR2 is SVGEGT in the germline V gene. The ends were cut back, 3 bases at V and 6 bases at J, with 15 bases in the middle. The CDR3 bases are TGTGCCAGCAGTTATAGGGCCAGGGAGGTTCAGCCCCAGCATTTT. Amino acid sequence: CASSYRAREVQPQHF.